A selection of T cell receptor beta chains follows, all from one sample in a study of T cell responses to AZD1222 COVID-19 vaccine. The table came from immunoSEQ multiplex PCR; TCRdb's copy has only in-frame clones and leaves some out. This table holds around 140,000 clones, around 89% found once. The sample was peripheral blood, taken on day 0 of AZD1222 vaccination. The receptors derive from an adult in good health. Both conserved end residues are part of each CDR3. A row's size may be missing; if present it is once, few, many or a size class.

j_call | v_call | clone_size | cdr3_aa
TRBJ1-1 | TRBV6-5 | once | CASRPPGQGKQAFF
TRBJ1-2 | TRBV18 | NA | CASSFDRSNYGYTF
TRBJ1-5 | TRBV7-2 | once | CASSLSGGYNQPQHF
TRBJ2-7 | TRBV30 | NA | CAWSVQRVPEQYF
TRBJ1-1 | TRBV30 | NA | CAWSVRNREGGEAFF
TRBJ1-1 | TRBV7-6 | NA | CASSLVGNWGSQIVNTEAFF
TRBJ1-1 | TRBV14 | few | CASSRALVGVWDTEAFF
TRBJ1-6 | TRBV19 | NA | CASGWPNSPLHF
TRBJ1-1 | TRBV20-1 | NA | CSASVSTEAFF
TRBJ1-2 | TRBV18 | NA | CASSVDRIAGGYTF
TRBJ1-6 | TRBV9 | NA | CASSVEAGHNSPLHF
TRBJ1-5 | TRBV25-1 | NA | CASSEPGSHQPQHF
TRBJ1-1 | TRBV5-1 | NA | CASSQGGGLNTEAFF
TRBJ2-1 | TRBV5-1 | NA | CASSSRTGAVDEQFF
TRBJ1-5 | TRBV5-5 | NA | CASSLTGGHQPQHF
TRBJ1-1 | TRBV27 | NA | CATSRVRGRDTEAFF
TRBJ2-1 | TRBV6-4 | once | CASSQSTSYNEQFF
TRBJ2-7 | TRBV5-4 | NA | CASSLRSGYEQYF
TRBJ1-3 | TRBV11-2 | NA | CASSSVRHLGNTIYF
TRBJ2-1 | TRBV5-5 | NA | CASSLTAGGPGEQFF
TRBJ1-5 | TRBV18 | NA | CASSPGNQPQHF
TRBJ2-7 | TRBV5-5 | NA | CASSLLVRGKSEQYF
TRBJ1-1 | TRBV9 | once | CASSPGRVNTEAFF
TRBJ1-1 | TRBV12-5 | NA | CASGLDVGGWTEAFF
TRBJ2-3 | TRBV19 | NA | CASNPLGAGKLDTQYF
TRBJ1-5 | TRBV18 | NA | CASSPPGSQDQPQHF
TRBJ1-1 | TRBV5-1 | NA | CASSFLGGLDTEAFF
TRBJ1-1 | TRBV6-5 | NA | CATDREGGTEAFF